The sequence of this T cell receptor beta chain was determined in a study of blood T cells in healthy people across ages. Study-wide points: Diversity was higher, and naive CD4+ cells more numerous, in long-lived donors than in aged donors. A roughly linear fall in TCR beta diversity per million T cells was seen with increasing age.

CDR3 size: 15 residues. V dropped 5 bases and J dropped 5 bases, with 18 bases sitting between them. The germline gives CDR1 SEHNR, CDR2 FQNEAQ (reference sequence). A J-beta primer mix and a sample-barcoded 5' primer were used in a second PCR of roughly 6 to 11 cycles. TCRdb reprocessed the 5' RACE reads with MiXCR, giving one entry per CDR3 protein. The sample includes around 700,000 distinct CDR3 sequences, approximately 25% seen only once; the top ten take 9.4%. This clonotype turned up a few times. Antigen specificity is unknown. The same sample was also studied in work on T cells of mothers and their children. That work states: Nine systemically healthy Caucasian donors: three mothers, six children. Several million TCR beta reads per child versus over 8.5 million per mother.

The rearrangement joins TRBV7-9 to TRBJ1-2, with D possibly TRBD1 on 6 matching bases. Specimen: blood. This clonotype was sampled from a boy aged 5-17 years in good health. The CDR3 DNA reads TGTGCCAGCAGCAACGACAGACCAAGGGGGTATGGCTACACCTTC. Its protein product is CASSNDRPRGYGYTF.